This T cell receptor (beta chain) was retrieved from a study of T cell changes during pregnancy in multiple sclerosis. CDR1 and CDR2 from the germline V gene are KGHSH and LQKENI. The V and J ends lost 3 bases and 0 bases respectively, with 12 bases between them. This CDR3 contains 15 residues. Only in-frame clones appear in the TCRdb table, and some are missing; sequencing was by immunoSEQ multiplex PCR. Of some 57,000 clones listed, 75% to 95% are singletons. The rearrangement uses TRBV18 and TRBJ2-7; maybe TRBD1 (6 bases). The source material was CD4+ T cells from peripheral blood mononuclear cells, sampled after pregnancy. The receptor comes from a female donor in good health, enrolled as a control in a pregnancy study. CDR3 bases: TGTGCCAGCTCACCGGACAGAGCGAGCTCCTACGAGCAGTACTTC. Translated: CASSPDRASSYEQYF.